The clone carrying this TCR beta chain showed up many times. The sample comes from a study of HIV-infected children after antiretroviral therapy interruption. On the study more broadly: Median age was about 10 years (interruption) and around 8 years (continuous).

RNA-based 3' RACE libraries used unique molecular identifiers. TCRdb reprocessed the 3' RACE reads via MiXCR and lists one record per CDR3 protein. This sample has about 89,000 distinct CDR3 sequences, with roughly 6.7% found just once. Trimming removed 4 bases at V and 0 bases at J, with 13 bases between. CDR3 length: 15 residues. Germline V gene data show CDR1 as SGHRS and CDR2 as YFSETQ. The sample's treatment: PENTA 11 planned treatment interruption arm or continuous ART arm. This chain links TRBV5-1 with TRBJ1-1; D gene unclear. Sequenced here: CD45RA+ CD4+ T cells from PBMCs, pooled from several time points, sampled from a donor given antiretroviral therapy, either interrupted or continuous. Subset reported: naive CD4+ CD45RA+ CD45RO- T cells. This sequence originates from a pool of human donors with HIV. The CDR3 is CASSTLQRMNTEAFF. The CDR3 DNA reads TGCGCCAGCAGCACCCTTCAGAGAATGAACACTGAAGCTTTCTTT. Together with reference TRBV5-1 and TRBJ1-1, the CDR3 gives the full variable domain: KAGVTQTPRYLIKTRGQQVTLSCSPISGHRSVSWYQQTPGQGLQFLFEYFSETQRNKGNFPGRFSGRQFSNSRSEMNVSTLELGDSALYLCASSTLQRMNTEAFFGQGTRLTVV.